The clone carrying this T cell receptor beta chain showed up just a few times. This entry comes from a study of blood T cell repertoires in COVID-19. Assay: immunoSEQ multiplex PCR; the TCRdb copy retains only in-frame clones and omits some. In the table there are 110,000 to 150,000 clones, around 80% of which are singletons. This CDR3 contains 12 residues. Germline-derived CDR1 and CDR2 are LNHDA and SQIVND (reference sequence). Trimming pared 10 bases from V and 1 base from J, leaving 8 bases between. This chain links TRBV19 with TRBJ1-5; D not resolved. The sequence derives from a man aged 65 to 85 who had recovered from COVID-19. Sequencing was performed on peripheral blood. The CDR3: CATRGSNQPQHF. The CDR3 nucleotides are TGTGCCACCAGAGGGAGCAATCAGCCCCAGCATTTT. Complete variable domain (other parts from reference TRBV19 and TRBJ1-5): DGGITQSPKYLFRKEGQNVTLSCEQNLNHDAMYWYRQDPGQGLRLIYYSQIVNDFQKGDIAEGYSVSREKKESFPLTVTSAQKNPTAFYLCATRGSNQPQHFGDGTRLSIL.